The T cell receptor (beta chain) described here comes from a study of T cells after yellow fever vaccination. The wider study: It was SMART-Seq v4 Ultra Low Input that prepared the fractions with low cell numbers. General study points: Relatively few clonotypes were ones that appeared in both CD4 and CD8 compartments. A large majority of primary-vaccination clones showed up again after the booster (approximately 95% CD4, almost 90% CD8).

Trimming took off 3 bases at V and 7 bases at J, with 12 bases between the two ends. The CDR3 sequence is 12 residues long. Germline V CDR1 and CDR2: SQVTM, ANQGSEA. This clonotype was recorded many times. The antigen is unknown. The study made its TCR cDNA through 5'RACE template switching. That step introduced a universal primer site along with UMIs. One entry per CDR3 protein results from TCRdb running MiXCR on the 5' RACE reads. Here the sample spans 230,000 or so distinct CDR3 sequences, roughly 6.2% being singletons. The chain couples TRBV29-1 to TRBJ2-5; either TRBD1 or TRBD2 may supply D (5 bases each). The sequencing used CD4+ T cells sorted from PBMCs, collected on the day of the yellow fever booster vaccination. The TCR was taken from a man aged 30-40 years who received the YFV17D yellow fever vaccine. DNA of the CDR3: TGCAGCGTTGACCACAACGGGGCGACCCAGTACTTC. Protein product: CSVDHNGATQYF.